The source of this TCR beta chain is a study of Ad26.COV2.S vaccination and SARS-CoV-2 variants. Study context: Each vaccinee took Ad26.COV2.S intramuscularly, once or twice 56 days apart.

The treatment was: about 20 received Ad26.COV2.S at low or high dose, single or two shots; 5 received placebo; per-sample allocation not given. Following the first vaccine or placebo injection, samples were taken on day 63. Vaccine was an Ad26 vector expressing Wuhan-strain SARS-CoV-2 spike. Some clones are missing from TCRdb's copy, which holds only in-frame ones; the method was immunoSEQ multiplex PCR. The data show around 350,000 clones, roughly 85% seen once. Sample: peripheral blood, taken in a trial of Ad26.COV2.S vaccine versus placebo. The TCR was taken from a person between 18 and 60 years old who received the Ad26.COV2.S COVID-19 vaccine or a placebo.

Written as DNA, the CDR3 is TGTGCTAGTGTTCTCCGGGACAGGGACACCGGGGAGCTGTTTTTT. It is translated as CASVLRDRDTGELFF. This chain connects TRBV12-5 to TRBJ2-2; 9 bases align to TRBD1. J lost 3 bases, V lost 7 bases, and 6 bases had no gene match. Germline V gene data show CDR1 as LGHNT and CDR2 as FRNRAP. This CDR3 comprises 15 residues.